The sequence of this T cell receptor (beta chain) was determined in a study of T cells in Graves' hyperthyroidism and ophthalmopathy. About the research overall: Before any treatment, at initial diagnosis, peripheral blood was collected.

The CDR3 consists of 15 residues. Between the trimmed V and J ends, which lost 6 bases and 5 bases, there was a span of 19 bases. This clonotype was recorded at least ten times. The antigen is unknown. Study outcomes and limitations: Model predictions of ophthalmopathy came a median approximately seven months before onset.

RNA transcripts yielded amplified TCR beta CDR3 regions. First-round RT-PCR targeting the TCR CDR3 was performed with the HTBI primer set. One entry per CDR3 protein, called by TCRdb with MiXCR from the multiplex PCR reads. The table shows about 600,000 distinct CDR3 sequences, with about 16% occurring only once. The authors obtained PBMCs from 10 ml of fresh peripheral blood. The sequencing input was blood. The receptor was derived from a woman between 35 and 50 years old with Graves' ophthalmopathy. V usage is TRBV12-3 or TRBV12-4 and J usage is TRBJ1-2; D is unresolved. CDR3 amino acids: CASSLVAGNRYGYTF. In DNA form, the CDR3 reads TGTGCCAGCAGCTTGGTAGCTGGGAACCGTTATGGCTACACCTTC.